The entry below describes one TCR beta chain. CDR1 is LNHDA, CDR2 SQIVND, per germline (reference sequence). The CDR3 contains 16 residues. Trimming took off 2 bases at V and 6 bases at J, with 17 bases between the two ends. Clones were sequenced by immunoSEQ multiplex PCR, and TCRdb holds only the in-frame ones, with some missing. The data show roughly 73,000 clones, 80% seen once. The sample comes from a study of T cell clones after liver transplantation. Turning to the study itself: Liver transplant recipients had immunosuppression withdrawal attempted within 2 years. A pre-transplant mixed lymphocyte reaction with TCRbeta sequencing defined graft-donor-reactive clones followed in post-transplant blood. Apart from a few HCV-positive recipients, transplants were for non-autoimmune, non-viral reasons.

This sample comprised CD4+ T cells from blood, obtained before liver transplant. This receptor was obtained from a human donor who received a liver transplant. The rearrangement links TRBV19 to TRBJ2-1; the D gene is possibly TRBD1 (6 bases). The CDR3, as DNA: TGTGCCAGTAGTATACGGACAGCAACCTATAGCAATGAGCAGTTCTTC. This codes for CASSIRTATYSNEQFF.